This T cell receptor beta chain is from a study of CD8 T cells in Susac syndrome. Random hexamers primed reverse transcription of about 0.5 to 1 ug RNA. TCRdb redid the calling of the immunoSEQ multiplex PCR reads with MiXCR, one entry per CDR3 protein. The sample shows some 160,000 distinct CDR3 sequences, approximately 96% of them seen only once. The germline V gene has CDR1 SGDLS and CDR2 YYNGEE. Trimming left V 4 bases short and J 7 bases short, with 17 bases between. The CDR3 covers 14 residues. The receptor comes from a human donor with multiple sclerosis. Sequences were obtained from CD8+ T cells from PBMCs. The chain links TRBV9 to TRBJ1-1; unclear D gene. CDR3 region: CASSTPPEDGEAFF. The CDR3 coding sequence is TGTGCCAGCAGCACCCCTCCGGAGGACGGTGAAGCTTTCTTT.